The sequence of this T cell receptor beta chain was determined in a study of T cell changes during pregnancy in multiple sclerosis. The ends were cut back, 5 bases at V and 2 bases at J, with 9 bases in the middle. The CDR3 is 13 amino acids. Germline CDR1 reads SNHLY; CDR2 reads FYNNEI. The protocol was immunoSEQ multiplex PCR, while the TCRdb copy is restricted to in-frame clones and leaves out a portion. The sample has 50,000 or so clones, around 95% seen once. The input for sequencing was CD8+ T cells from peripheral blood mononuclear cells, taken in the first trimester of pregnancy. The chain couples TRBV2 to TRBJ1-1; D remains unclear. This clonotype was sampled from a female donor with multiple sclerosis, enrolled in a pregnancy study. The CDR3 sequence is CASSMGRNTEAFF. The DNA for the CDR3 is TGTGCCAGCAGTATGGGCCGTAACACTGAAGCTTTCTTT.